These 10 T cell receptor beta chains were all obtained from the same sample, sequenced in a study of shared clonotypes between healthy human individuals. Sequencing used immunoSEQ multiplex PCR; TCRdb keeps in-frame clones, though not all of them. Of more than 2,000,000 clones listed, roughly 93% were seen once; the top ten hold about 0.39%. Sequencing was performed on naive CD4+ T cells from PBMCs. The subset: CD45RA+ positively selected. These receptor sequences come from a man aged 18 to 29 in good health. Some clones in this sample may be carry-over from other donors' samples.

This rearrangement joins TRBV4-3 to TRBJ1-3; no definite D call. Trimming cost V 3 bases and J 2 bases, with 11 bases left between them. Per germline, CDR1 LGHNA and CDR2 YSLEER. The CDR3 extends over 15 amino acids. CDR3 sequence reads: CASSQVLGTGNTIYF. As DNA, the CDR3 is TGCGCCAGCAGCCAGGTGCTAGGGACTGGAAACACCATATATTTT.

Concerning this clone itself: The sample contains more than one DNA sequence encoding this CDR3. The V call is TRBV2, the J call TRBJ1-5, with 8 bases that match TRBD1. V shed 6 bases, J shed 7 bases, and the junction held 5 bases outside the gene matches. The CDR3 totals 13 residues. Germline V gene lookup returns CDR1 SNHLY and CDR2 FYNNEI. The CDR3 DNA follows: TGTGCCAGCAGAGACAGGGGAGGCCAGCCCCAGCATTTT. This codes for CASRDRGGQPQHF. The variable domain in full, completed from reference TRBV2 and TRBJ1-5, reads EPEVTQTPSHQVTQMGQEVILRCVPISNHLYFYWYRQILGQKVEFLVSFYNNEISEKSEIFDDQFSVERPDGSNFTLKIRSTKLEDSAMYFCASRDRGGQPQHFGDGTRLSIL.

The CDR3 loop reads CASGLGPAGQETQYF. CDR3 DNA: TGTGCTAGTGGTTTGGGACCAGCGGGACAAGAGACCCAGTACTTC. The chain joins TRBV12-5 to TRBJ2-5; 7 bases line up with TRBD2. J lost 2 bases, V lost 1 base, and 4 bases had no gene match. The germline CDR1 and CDR2 sequences are LGHNT and FRNRAP. This CDR3 region has 15 residues.

As to this clone: Other DNA sequences of this sample code for an identical CDR3. This sequence joins TRBV5-1 and TRBJ2-7; TRBD1 matches at 10 bases. Per the germline V gene, CDR1 is SGHRS and CDR2 is YFSETQ. The CDR3 contains 16 residues. Trimming at V came to 2 bases and at J to 1 base, leaving 6 bases not matched to a gene. Here the CDR3 reads CASSLSPGQGSYEQYF. CDR3 sequence (DNA): TGCGCCAGCAGCTTAAGTCCGGGACAGGGGTCCTACGAGCAGTACTTC.

The chain joins TRBV4-1 to TRBJ1-5; a weak D match, TRBD1 (5 bases). V lost 1 base and J 6 bases, leaving 13 bases between the germline ends. The CDR3 length is 15 residues. Germline loops: CDR1 MGHRA, CDR2 YSYEKL. The CDR3 here is CASSQAGTGSQPQHF. The CDR3 nucleotides read TGCGCCAGCAGCCAAGCCGGGACGGGCAGTCAGCCCCAGCATTTT.

This sequence joins TRBV4-1 and TRBJ2-1; the match to TRBD2 covers 7 bases. J lost 6 bases, V lost 0 bases, and 8 bases had no gene match. This CDR3 is 16 amino acids long. From germline, CDR1 is MGHRA and CDR2 YSYEKL. CDR3: CASSQDRSSGLNEQFF. CDR3 nucleotides: TGCGCCAGCAGCCAAGATCGTTCTAGCGGTCTCAATGAGCAGTTCTTC.

As regards this clone: The same CDR3 arises from other DNA sequences in this sample as well. The J gene is TRBJ2-5, the V gene TRBV20-1, with D uncertain. The CDR3 length is 11 residues. The germline gives CDR1 DFQATT, CDR2 SNEGSKA (reference sequence). V lost 3 bases and J 2 bases, leaving 4 bases between the germline ends. CDR3 in DNA: TGCAGTGCTAGGGAACAAGAGACCCAGTACTTC. Translating it yields CSAREQETQYF.

Notes on this clone: Other DNA sequences from this sample encode an identical CDR3 as well. V usage is TRBV7-3 and J usage is TRBJ1-1; no reliable D call. This CDR3 has 13 amino acids. V lost 5 bases, J lost 0 bases, and 7 bases lay in between. CDR1 and CDR2 (germline): SGHTA, FQGTGA. The CDR3 DNA follows: TGTGCCAGCAGCCTCAGCATGAACACTGAAGCTTTCTTT. It codes for CASSLSMNTEAFF.

The chain joins TRBV6-1 to TRBJ1-4; 11 nucleotides match TRBD1. The CDR3 is made up of 15 amino acids. Germline lookup yields CDR1 MNHNS and CDR2 SASEGT. V lost 6 bases to trimming and J lost 6 bases; unmatched junction nucleotides: 6. The CDR3 reads CASSNPGQGDEKLFF. The DNA of the CDR3 is TGTGCCAGCAGCAACCCGGGACAGGGGGATGAAAAACTGTTTTTT.

The chain is built from TRBV7-2 and TRBJ2-7; TRBD2 matches 16 bases. This CDR3 comprises 15 residues. Germline CDR1 reads SGHTA; CDR2 reads FQGNSA. Trimming cost V 2 bases and J 11 bases; bases outside gene matches: 6. The CDR3 sequence: CASSLTGLAGGWEYF. The CDR3 DNA reads TGTGCCAGCAGCTTAACGGGACTAGCGGGAGGGTGGGAGTACTTC.